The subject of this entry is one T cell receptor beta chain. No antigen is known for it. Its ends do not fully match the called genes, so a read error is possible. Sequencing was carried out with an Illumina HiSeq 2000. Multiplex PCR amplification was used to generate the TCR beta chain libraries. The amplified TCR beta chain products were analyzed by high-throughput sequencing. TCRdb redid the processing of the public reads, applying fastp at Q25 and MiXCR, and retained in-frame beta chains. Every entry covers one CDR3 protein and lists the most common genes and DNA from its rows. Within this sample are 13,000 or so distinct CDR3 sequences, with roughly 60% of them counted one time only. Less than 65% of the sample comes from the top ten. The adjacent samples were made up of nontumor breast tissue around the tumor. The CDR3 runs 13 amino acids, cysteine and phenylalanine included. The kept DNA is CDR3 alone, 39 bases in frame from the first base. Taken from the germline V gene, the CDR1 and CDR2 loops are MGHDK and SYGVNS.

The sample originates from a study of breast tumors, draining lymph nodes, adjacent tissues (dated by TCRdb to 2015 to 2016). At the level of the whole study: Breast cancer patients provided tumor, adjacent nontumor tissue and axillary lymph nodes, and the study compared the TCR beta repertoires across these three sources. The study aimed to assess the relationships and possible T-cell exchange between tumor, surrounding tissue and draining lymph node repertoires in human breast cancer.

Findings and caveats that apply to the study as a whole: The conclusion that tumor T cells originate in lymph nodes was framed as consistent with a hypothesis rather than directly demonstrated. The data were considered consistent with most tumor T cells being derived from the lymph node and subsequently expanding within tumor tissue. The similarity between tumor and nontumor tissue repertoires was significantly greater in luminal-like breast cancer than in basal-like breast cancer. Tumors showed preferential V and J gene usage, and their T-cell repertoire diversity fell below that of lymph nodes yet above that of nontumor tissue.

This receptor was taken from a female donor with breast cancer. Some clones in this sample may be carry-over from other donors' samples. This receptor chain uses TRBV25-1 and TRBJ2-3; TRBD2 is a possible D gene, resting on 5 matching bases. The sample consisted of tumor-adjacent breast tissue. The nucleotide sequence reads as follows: TGTGCCAGCAGTGACTCTAGCACAGATACGCAGTATTTC. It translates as CASSDSSTDTQYF. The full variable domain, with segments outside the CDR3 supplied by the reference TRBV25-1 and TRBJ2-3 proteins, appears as EADIYQTPRYLVIGTGKKITLECSQTMGHDKMYWYQQDPGMELHLIHYSYGVNSTEKGDLSSESTVSRIRTEHFPLTLESARPSHTSQYLCASSDSSTDTQYFGPGTRLTVL.